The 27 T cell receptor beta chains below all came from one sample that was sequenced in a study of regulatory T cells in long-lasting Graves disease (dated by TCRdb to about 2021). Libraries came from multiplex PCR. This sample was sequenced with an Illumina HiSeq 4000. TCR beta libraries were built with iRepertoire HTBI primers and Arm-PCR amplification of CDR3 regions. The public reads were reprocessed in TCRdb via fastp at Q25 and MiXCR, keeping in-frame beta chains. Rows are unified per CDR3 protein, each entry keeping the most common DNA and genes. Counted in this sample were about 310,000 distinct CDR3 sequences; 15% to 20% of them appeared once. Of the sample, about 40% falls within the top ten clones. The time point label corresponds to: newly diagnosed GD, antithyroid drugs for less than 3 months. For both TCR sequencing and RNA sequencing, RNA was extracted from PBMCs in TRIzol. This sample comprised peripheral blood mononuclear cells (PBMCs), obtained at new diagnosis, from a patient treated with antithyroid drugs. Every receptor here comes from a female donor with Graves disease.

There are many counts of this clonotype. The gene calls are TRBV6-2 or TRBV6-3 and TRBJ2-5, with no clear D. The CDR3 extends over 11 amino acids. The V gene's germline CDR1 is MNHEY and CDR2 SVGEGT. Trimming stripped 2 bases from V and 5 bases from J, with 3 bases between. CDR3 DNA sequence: TGTGCCAGCAGTTACAAGGAGACCCAGTACTTC. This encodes CASSYKETQYF.

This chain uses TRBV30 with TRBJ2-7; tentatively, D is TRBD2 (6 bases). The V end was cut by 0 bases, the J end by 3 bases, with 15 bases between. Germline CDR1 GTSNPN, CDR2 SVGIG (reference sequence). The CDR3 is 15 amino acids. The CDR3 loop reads CAWSVGQGGFYEQYF. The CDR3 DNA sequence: TGTGCCTGGAGTGTAGGGCAGGGAGGCTTCTACGAGCAGTACTTC.

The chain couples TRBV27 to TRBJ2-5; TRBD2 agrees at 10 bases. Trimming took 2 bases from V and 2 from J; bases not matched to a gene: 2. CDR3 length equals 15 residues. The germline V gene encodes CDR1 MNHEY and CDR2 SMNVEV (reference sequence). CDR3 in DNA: TGTGCCAGCAGTTTAGGGACTAGCGCTCAAGAGACCCAGTACTTC. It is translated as CASSLGTSAQETQYF.

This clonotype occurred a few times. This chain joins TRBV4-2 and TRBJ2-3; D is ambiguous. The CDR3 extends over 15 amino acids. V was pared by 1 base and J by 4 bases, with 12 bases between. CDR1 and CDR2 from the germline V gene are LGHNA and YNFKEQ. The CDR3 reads CASSQVALGPDTQYF. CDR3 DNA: TGTGCCAGCAGCCAAGTCGCCCTTGGCCCAGATACGCAGTATTTT.

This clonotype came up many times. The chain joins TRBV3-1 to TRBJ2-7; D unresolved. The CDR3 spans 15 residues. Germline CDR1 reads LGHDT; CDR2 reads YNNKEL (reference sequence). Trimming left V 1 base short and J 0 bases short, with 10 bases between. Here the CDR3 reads CASSQGRGNSYEQYF. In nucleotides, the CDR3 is TGTGCCAGCAGCCAAGGTCGCGGTAACTCCTACGAGCAGTACTTC.

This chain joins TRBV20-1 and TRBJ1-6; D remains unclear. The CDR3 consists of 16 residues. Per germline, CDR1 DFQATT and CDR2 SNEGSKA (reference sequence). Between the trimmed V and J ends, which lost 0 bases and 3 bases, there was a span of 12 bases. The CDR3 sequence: CSARDNRENYNSPLHF. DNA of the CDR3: TGCAGTGCTAGAGACAACCGGGAGAACTATAATTCACCCCTCCACTTT.

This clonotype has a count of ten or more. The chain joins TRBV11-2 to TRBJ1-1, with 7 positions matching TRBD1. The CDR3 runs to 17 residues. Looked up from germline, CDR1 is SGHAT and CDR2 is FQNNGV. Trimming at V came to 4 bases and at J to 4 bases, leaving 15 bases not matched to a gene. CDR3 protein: CASSSYLRQGRGTEAFF. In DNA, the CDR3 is TGTGCCAGCAGCTCGTACCTCCGACAGGGTAGGGGCACTGAAGCTTTCTTT.

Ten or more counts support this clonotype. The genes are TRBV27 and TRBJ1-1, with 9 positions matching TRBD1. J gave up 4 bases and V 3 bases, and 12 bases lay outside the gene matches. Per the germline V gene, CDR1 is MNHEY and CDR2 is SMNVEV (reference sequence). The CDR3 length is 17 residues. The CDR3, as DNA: TGTGCCAGCAGTTTGGTTCGGGACAGGGTAGAAGTCACTGAAGCTTTCTTT. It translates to CASSLVRDRVEVTEAFF.

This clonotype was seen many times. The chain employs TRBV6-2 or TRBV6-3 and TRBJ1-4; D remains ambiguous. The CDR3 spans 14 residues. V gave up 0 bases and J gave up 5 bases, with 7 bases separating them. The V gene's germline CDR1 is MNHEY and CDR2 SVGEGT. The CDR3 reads CASSYSAGNEKLFF. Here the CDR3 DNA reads TGTGCCAGCAGTTACTCGGCTGGGAATGAAAAACTGTTTTTT.

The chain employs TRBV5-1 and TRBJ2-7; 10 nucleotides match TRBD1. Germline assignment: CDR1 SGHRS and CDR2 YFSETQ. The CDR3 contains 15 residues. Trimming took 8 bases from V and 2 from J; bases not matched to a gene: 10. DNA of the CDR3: TGCGCCAGTAAGACCGGGACAGGGGAAACCTACGAGCAGTACTTC. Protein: CASKTGTGETYEQYF.

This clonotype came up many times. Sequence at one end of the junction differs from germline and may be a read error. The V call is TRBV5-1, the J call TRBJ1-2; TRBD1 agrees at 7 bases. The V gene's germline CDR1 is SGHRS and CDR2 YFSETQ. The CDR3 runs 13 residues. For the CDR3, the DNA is TGTGCCAGCAGCTTGGACAGGTCCTATGGCTACACCTTC. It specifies CASSLDRSYGYTF.

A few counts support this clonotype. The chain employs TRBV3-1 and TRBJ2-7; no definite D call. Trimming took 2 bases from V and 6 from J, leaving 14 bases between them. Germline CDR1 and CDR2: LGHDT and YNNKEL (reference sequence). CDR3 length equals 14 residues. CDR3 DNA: TGTGCCAGCAGCCAAACCTCCGGAGTCCTCGAGCAGTACTTC. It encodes CASSQTSGVLEQYF.

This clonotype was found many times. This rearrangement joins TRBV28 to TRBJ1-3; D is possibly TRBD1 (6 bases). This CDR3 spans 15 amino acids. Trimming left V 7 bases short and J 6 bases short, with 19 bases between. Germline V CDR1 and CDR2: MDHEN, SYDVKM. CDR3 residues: CASTAGHIQTNTIYF. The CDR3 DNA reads TGTGCCAGCACCGCGGGACACATTCAAACAAACACCATATATTTT.

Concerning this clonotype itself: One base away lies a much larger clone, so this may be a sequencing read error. The CDR3 nucleotides read TGTGCCACCAGTGACGAGACCCAGTACTTC. It specifies CATSDETQYF. The V and J genes are TRBV24-1 and TRBJ2-5; the D is unclear. Germline assignment: CDR1 KGHDR and CDR2 SFDVKD. The CDR3 covers 10 residues. Trimming cost V 4 bases and J 5 bases, with 1 base left between them.

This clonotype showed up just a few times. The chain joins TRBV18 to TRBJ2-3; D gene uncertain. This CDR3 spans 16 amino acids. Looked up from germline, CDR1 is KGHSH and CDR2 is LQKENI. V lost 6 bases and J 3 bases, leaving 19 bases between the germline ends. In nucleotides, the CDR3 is TGTGCCAGCTCTCGCATCAGGTTTTCCGGGACAGATACGCAGTATTTT. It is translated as CASSRIRFSGTDTQYF. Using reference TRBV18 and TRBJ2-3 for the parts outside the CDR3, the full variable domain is NAGVMQNPRHLVRRRGQEARLRCSPMKGHSHVYWYRQLPEEGLKFMVYLQKENIIDESGMPKERFSAEFPKEGPSILRIQQVVRGDSAAYFCASSRIRFSGTDTQYFGPGTRLTVL.

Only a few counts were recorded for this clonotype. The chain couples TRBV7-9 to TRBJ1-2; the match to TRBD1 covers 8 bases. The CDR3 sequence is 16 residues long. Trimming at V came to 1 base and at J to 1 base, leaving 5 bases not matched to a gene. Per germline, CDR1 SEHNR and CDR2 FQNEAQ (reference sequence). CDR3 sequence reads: CASSLEDRVINYGYTF. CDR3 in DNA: TGTGCCAGCAGCTTAGAGGACAGGGTTATTAACTATGGCTACACCTTC.

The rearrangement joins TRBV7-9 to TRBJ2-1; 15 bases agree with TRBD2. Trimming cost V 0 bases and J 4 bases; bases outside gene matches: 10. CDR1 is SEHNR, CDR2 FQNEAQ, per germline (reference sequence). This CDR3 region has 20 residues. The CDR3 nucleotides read TGTGCCAGCAGCTTAGCAGGGACTAGCGGGAGGCCTGAAGCATACAATGAGCAGTTCTTC. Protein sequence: CASSLAGTSGRPEAYNEQFF.

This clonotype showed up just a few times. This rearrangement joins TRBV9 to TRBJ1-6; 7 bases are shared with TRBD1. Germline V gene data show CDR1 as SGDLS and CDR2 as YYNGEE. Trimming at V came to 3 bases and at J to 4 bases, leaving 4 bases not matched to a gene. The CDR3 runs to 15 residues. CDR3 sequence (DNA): TGTGCCAGCAGCGCCAGGGGGGATTATAATTCACCCCTCCACTTT. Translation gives CASSARGDYNSPLHF.

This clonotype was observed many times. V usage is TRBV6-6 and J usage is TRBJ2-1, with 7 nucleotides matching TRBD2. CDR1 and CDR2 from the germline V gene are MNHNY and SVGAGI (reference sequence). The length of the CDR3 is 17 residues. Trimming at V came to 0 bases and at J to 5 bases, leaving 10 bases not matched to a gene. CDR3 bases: TGTGCCAGCAGTTACTCGTACGGACGGGAGGTTAACAATGAGCAGTTCTTC. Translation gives CASSYSYGREVNNEQFF.

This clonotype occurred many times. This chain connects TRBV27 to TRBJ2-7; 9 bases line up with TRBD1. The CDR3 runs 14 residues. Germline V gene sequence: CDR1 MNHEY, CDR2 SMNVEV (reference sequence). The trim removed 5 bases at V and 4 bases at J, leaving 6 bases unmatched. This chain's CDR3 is CASSPGQGRYEQYF. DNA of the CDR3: TGTGCCAGCAGTCCGGGACAGGGAAGGTACGAGCAGTACTTC.

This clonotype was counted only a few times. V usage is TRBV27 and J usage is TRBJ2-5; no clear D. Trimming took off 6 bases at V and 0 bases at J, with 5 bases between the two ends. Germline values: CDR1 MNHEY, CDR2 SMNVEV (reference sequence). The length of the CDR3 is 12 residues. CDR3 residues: CASSSNQETQYF. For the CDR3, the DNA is TGTGCCAGCAGCTCGAACCAAGAGACCCAGTACTTC.

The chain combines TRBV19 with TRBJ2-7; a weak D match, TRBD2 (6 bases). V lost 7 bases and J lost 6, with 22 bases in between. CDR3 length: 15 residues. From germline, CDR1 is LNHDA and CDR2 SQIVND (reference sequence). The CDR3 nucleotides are TGTGCCAGTAACCCGTCTGTAGGAGGGTACGTCGAGCAGTACTTC. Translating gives CASNPSVGGYVEQYF.

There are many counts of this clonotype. Here the CDR3 DNA reads TGTGCCACCAGCGCCTCGCTTGGGACAGCAAGCCCTAACTATGGCTACACCTTC. As protein: CATSASLGTASPNYGYTF. The genes are TRBV15 and TRBJ1-2, with 7 bases that match TRBD1. From germline, CDR1 is LNHNV and CDR2 YYDKDF (reference sequence). V lost 5 bases and J lost 0; bases outside the gene matches: 15. The CDR3 loop spans 18 amino acids.

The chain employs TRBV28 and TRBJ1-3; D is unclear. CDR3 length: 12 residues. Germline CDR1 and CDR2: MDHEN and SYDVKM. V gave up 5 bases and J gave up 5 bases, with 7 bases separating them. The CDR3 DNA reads TGTGCCAGCAGTCAAACTCGAAACACCATATATTTT. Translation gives CASSQTRNTIYF.

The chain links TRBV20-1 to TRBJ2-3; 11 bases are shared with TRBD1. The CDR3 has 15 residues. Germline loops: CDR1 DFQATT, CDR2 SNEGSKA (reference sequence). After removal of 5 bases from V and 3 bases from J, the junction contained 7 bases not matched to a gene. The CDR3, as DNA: TGCAGTGCTCCAACCGGGACAGGGGGAACAGATACGCAGTATTTT. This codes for CSAPTGTGGTDTQYF.

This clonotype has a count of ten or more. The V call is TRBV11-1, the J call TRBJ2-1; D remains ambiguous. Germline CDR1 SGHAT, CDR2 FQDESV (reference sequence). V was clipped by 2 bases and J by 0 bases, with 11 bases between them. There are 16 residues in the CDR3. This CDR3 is CASSLQSRSSYNEQFF. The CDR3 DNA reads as TGTGCCAGCAGCTTACAGTCGAGGAGCTCCTACAATGAGCAGTTCTTC.

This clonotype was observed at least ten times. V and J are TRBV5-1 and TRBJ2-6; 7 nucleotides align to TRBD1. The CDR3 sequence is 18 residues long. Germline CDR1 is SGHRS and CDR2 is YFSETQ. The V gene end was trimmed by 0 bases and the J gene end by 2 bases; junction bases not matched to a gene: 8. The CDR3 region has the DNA TGCGCCAGCAGCTTGGGGTCAGGGGGATTTACTGGGGCCAACGTCCTGACTTTC. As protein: CASSLGSGGFTGANVLTF. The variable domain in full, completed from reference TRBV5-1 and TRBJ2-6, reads KAGVTQTPRYLIKTRGQQVTLSCSPISGHRSVSWYQQTPGQGLQFLFEYFSETQRNKGNFPGRFSGRQFSNSRSEMNVSTLELGDSALYLCASSLGSGGFTGANVLTFGAGSRLTVL.